The 32 T cell receptor beta chains presented below share a single source sample, sequenced in a study of T cells in localized non-small cell lung cancer. Some clones are missing from TCRdb's copy, which holds only in-frame ones; the method was immunoSEQ multiplex PCR. The repertoire holds 35,000 to 50,000 clones, with over 75% as singletons. Sequencing was performed on PBMCs, taken before any cancer treatment. These receptors were collected from a woman aged 35 to 70 with stage II lung adenocarcinoma.

The gene calls are TRBV7-8 and TRBJ2-2; D remains ambiguous. Trimming took 5 bases from V and 5 from J, leaving 18 bases between them. The CDR3 totals 16 residues. Germline-derived CDR1 and CDR2 are SGHVS and FQNEAQ. CDR3 region: CASSPIVARPTGELFF. CDR3 in DNA: TGTGCCAGCAGCCCCATCGTAGCCAGACCTACCGGGGAGCTGTTTTTT.

The chain carries TRBV10-2 and TRBJ2-7; TRBD2 aligns across 12 bases. This CDR3 comprises 14 residues. In germline, CDR1 is WSHSY, CDR2 SAAADI. The trim removed 9 bases at V and 2 bases at J, leaving 5 bases unmatched. CDR3 amino acids: CASALAGGTYEQYF. The DNA of the CDR3 is TGCGCCAGTGCTCTAGCGGGAGGGACCTACGAGCAGTACTTC.

The V call is TRBV7-9, the J call TRBJ2-7; tentatively, D is TRBD1 (5 bases). The CDR3 covers 13 residues. V lost 0 bases, J lost 4 bases, and 7 bases lay in between. Germline V gene data show CDR1 as SEHNR and CDR2 as FQNEAQ (reference sequence). The CDR3 nucleotides read TGTGCCAGCAGCTTAGCACAGGAATACGAGCAGTACTTC. Translated: CASSLAQEYEQYF. Based on the CDR3 plus reference TRBV7-9 and TRBJ2-7, the full variable domain is DTGVSQNPRHKITKRGQNVTFRCDPISEHNRLYWYRQTLGQGPEFLTYFQNEAQLEKSRLLSDRFSAERPKGSFSTLEIQRTEQGDSAMYLCASSLAQEYEQYFGPGTRLTVT.

This sequence joins TRBV7-2 and TRBJ1-1; D is uncertain. This CDR3 has 13 amino acids. Trimming took off 5 bases at V and 1 base at J, with 8 bases between the two ends. CDR1 is SGHTA and CDR2 is FQGNSA in the germline V gene. The CDR3 loop is CASSGQTNTEAFF. CDR3 DNA: TGTGCCAGCAGCGGTCAGACGAACACTGAAGCTTTCTTT.

V gene TRBV29-1 combines with J gene TRBJ2-2; possible D gene TRBD1, 5 bases. V dropped 3 bases and J dropped 6 bases, with 8 bases sitting between them. Germline assignment: CDR1 SQVTM and CDR2 ANQGSEA. The CDR3 consists of 12 residues. CDR3 DNA sequence: TGCAGCGTTGACAGGGAAGCCGGGGAGCTGTTTTTT. Amino acids: CSVDREAGELFF.

The V call is TRBV5-1, the J call TRBJ1-1; possibly TRBD1 for D (5 bases). CDR3 length: 13 residues. Trimming shortened V by 1 base and J by 3 bases, and 7 bases separated the two germline ends. The germline CDR1 and CDR2 sequences are SGHRS and YFSETQ. CDR3 in amino acids: CASSLRGDTEAFF. The CDR3 coding sequence is TGCGCCAGCAGCTTGCGGGGCGACACTGAAGCTTTCTTT.

V is TRBV6-4 and J is TRBJ1-2; 7 bases align to TRBD1. The V gene's germline CDR1 is MRHNA and CDR2 SNTAGT. This CDR3 has 15 residues. The trim removed 0 bases at V and 4 bases at J, leaving 5 bases unmatched. CDR3 DNA: TGTGCCAGCAGTGACTCTCCAGGGGGTGCCTATGGCTACACCTTC. Translated: CASSDSPGGAYGYTF.

The J gene is TRBJ1-2, the V gene TRBV19; 8 bases are a match to TRBD1. V gave up 6 bases and J gave up 3 bases; unmatched junction bases: 6. The CDR3 sequence is 14 residues long. Germline CDR1 is LNHDA and CDR2 is SQIVND (reference sequence). CDR3 nucleotide sequence: TGTGCCAGTAGCGTGACAGGGGTTGACTATGGCTACACCTTC. It translates to CASSVTGVDYGYTF.

Worth noting for this clone: This specimen includes other DNA sequences encoding the same CDR3. This chain uses TRBV29-1 with TRBJ2-7; possible D gene TRBD1, 5 bases. The CDR3 runs to 13 residues. The germline V gene encodes CDR1 SQVTM and CDR2 ANQGSEA. Trimming shortened V by 1 base and J by 0 bases, and 7 bases separated the two germline ends. CDR3 region: CSVEGGGSYEQYF. DNA of the CDR3: TGCAGCGTTGAAGGGGGCGGCTCCTACGAGCAGTACTTC.

CDR3 sequence (DNA): TGTGCCAGCAGTGAAGAAGGGGTAGGAAAATCACCCCTCCACTTT. Amino acids: CASSEEGVGKSPLHF. The chain couples TRBV2 to TRBJ1-6, with D perhaps TRBD1 (5 bases). The V end lost 1 base, the J end lost 10 bases, and 14 bases lay between the germline ends. This CDR3 is 15 amino acids long. The V gene's germline CDR1 is SNHLY and CDR2 FYNNEI.

CDR3 sequence reads: CASTTRSSGANVLTF. Here the CDR3 DNA reads TGTGCCAGCACGACACGATCCTCTGGGGCCAACGTCCTGACTTTC. The chain is built from TRBV6-1 and TRBJ2-6, with D hard to call. CDR3 size: 15 residues. Germline loops: CDR1 MNHNS, CDR2 SASEGT. Trimming took off 7 bases at V and 0 bases at J, with 10 bases between the two ends.

J is TRBJ1-5 and V is TRBV2; the match to TRBD1 covers 10 bases. From germline, CDR1 is SNHLY and CDR2 FYNNEI. The ends lost 7 bases at V and 4 bases at J; junction bases unmatched: 4. The CDR3 runs 14 residues. This CDR3 is CASTGDRGNQPQHF. The CDR3 nucleotides read TGTGCCAGCACCGGGGACAGGGGTAATCAGCCCCAGCATTTT.

This sequence joins TRBV7-6 and TRBJ2-7; maybe TRBD2 (5 bases). V lost 5 bases and J 0 bases, leaving 14 bases between the germline ends. Germline CDR1 and CDR2: SGHVS and FNYEAQ. The CDR3 sequence is 15 residues long. The CDR3 DNA reads TGTGCCAGCAGCCCCTTCACGGGGAGCTCCTACGAGCAGTACTTC. Amino acids: CASSPFTGSSYEQYF.

A single count supports this clone. CDR3 in DNA: TGTGCCAGCAGGCTGCGGGGAGCGGGAGGTAACGAGCAGTACTTC. Its protein product is CASRLRGAGGNEQYF. J is TRBJ2-7 and V is TRBV5-4, with 9 nucleotides matching TRBD2. V lost 5 bases to trimming and J lost 5 bases; unmatched junction nucleotides: 11. The V gene's germline CDR1 is SGHNT and CDR2 YYREEE (reference sequence). This CDR3 is 15 amino acids long.

The V and J genes are TRBV6-6 and TRBJ2-1, with 15 positions matching TRBD2. CDR3 length: 15 amino acids. Trimming took 4 bases from V and 10 from J; bases not matched to a gene: 5. CDR1 and CDR2 (germline): MNHNY, SVGAGI (reference sequence). CDR3 amino acids: CASSLGLAGGGEQFF. The CDR3 coding sequence is TGTGCCAGCAGTTTGGGACTAGCGGGAGGAGGAGAGCAGTTCTTC.

This chain connects TRBV11-2 to TRBJ2-7; TRBD1 agrees at 9 bases. There are 17 residues in the CDR3. Unmatched junction bases numbered 9, after V lost 0 bases and J lost 3 bases. Germline V CDR1 and CDR2: SGHAT, FQNNGV. CDR3 nucleotide sequence: TGTGCCAGCAGCTTAGATTCCGGGACAGGGATCATCTACGAGCAGTACTTC. This encodes CASSLDSGTGIIYEQYF.

Concerning this clone: The junction departs from the called germline gene at one end, perhaps through a read error. This chain connects TRBV28 to TRBJ1-6; 7 bases map to TRBD1. Germline-derived CDR1 and CDR2 are MDHEN and SYDVKM. The CDR3 length is 14 residues. The CDR3 coding sequence is TGTGCCAGCCGTTTTACAGGGGATAATTCACCCCTCCACTTT. Translated, it gives CASRFTGDNSPLHF.

The chain joins TRBV6-5 to TRBJ2-1; 11 bases fit TRBD1. The V segment lost 6 bases and the J segment 4 bases; nucleotides outside the gene matches: 2. The germline CDR1 and CDR2 sequences are MNHEY and SVGAGI. CDR3 length equals 14 residues. CDR3 nucleotide sequence: TGTGCCAGCAGGGACAGGGGGCCATACAATGAGCAGTTCTTC. Translating gives CASRDRGPYNEQFF.

This chain joins TRBV5-5 and TRBJ2-5; possible D gene TRBD1, 6 bases. This CDR3 has 15 residues. The V end lost 0 bases, the J end lost 1 base, and 10 bases lay between the germline ends. Germline-derived CDR1 and CDR2 are SGHKS and YYEKEE (reference sequence). CDR3 residues: CASSLASGVQETQYF. CDR3 in DNA: TGTGCCAGCAGCTTGGCCTCAGGGGTCCAAGAGACCCAGTACTTC. Looking up the rest from reference TRBV5-5 and TRBJ2-5 gives the full variable domain: DAGVTQSPTHLIKTRGQQVTLRCSPISGHKSVSWYQQVLGQGPQFIFQYYEKEERGRGNFPDRFSARQFPNYSSELNVNALLLGDSALYLCASSLASGVQETQYFGPGTRLLVL.

For the CDR3, the DNA is TGTGCCAGCTCTCCGGGACAGGGCTTATTAAACACCATATATTTT. Translated: CASSPGQGLLNTIYF. J is TRBJ1-3 and V is TRBV18, with 9 nucleotides matching TRBD1. The junction had 9 bases not matched to a gene; V was cut back by 6 bases and J by 6 bases. The CDR3 totals 15 residues. Germline V lookup: CDR1 KGHSH, CDR2 LQKENI. Together with reference TRBV18 and TRBJ1-3, the CDR3 gives the full variable domain: NAGVMQNPRHLVRRRGQEARLRCSPMKGHSHVYWYRQLPEEGLKFMVYLQKENIIDESGMPKERFSAEFPKEGPSILRIQQVVRGDSAAYFCASSPGQGLLNTIYFGEGSWLTVV.

With regard to this clone: As the CDR3 is not closed by the conserved phenylalanine or tryptophan, this likely results from a read error. V usage is TRBV5-1 and J usage is TRBJ1-2, with 9 bases that match TRBD1. The CDR3 spans 14 residues. Per the germline V gene, CDR1 is SGHRS and CDR2 is YFSETQ. With 4 bases clipped from V and 6 bases from J, the junction kept 7 bases outside the gene matches. For the CDR3, the DNA is TGCGCCAGCAGCCCTAGGGGACAGGGAGATGGCTACACCCTC. This gives the protein CASSPRGQGDGYTL.

The V call is TRBV27, the J call TRBJ2-2; no reliable D call. From germline, CDR1 is MNHEY and CDR2 SMNVEV (reference sequence). CDR3 length equals 12 residues. The V and J ends lost 0 bases and 4 bases respectively, with 0 bases between them. The CDR3 coding sequence is TGTGCCAGCAGTTTATCCACCGGGGAGCTGTTTTTT. The encoded protein is CASSLSTGELFF.

V gene TRBV28 combines with J gene TRBJ1-2; D unclear. Germline values: CDR1 MDHEN, CDR2 SYDVKM. The ends were cut back, 3 bases at V and 2 bases at J, with 10 bases in the middle. The CDR3 runs 14 residues. CDR3 protein: CASSFAEINYGYTF. The DNA for the CDR3 is TGTGCCAGCAGTTTCGCAGAGATAAACTATGGCTACACCTTC.

V and J are TRBV11-2 and TRBJ2-3, with 8 bases lining up with TRBD2. Germline loops: CDR1 SGHAT, CDR2 FQNNGV. The V gene end was trimmed by 5 bases and the J gene end by 1 base; junction bases not matched to a gene: 8. The CDR3 is 16 amino acids. The CDR3 protein is CASSPGQTSGTDTQYF. Written as DNA, the CDR3 is TGTGCCAGCAGCCCCGGTCAGACTAGCGGCACAGATACGCAGTATTTT.

This chain joins TRBV2 and TRBJ1-2; 8 nucleotides match TRBD1. The germline V gene has CDR1 SNHLY and CDR2 FYNNEI. CDR3 length: 15 amino acids. Losses at the gene ends were 6 bases for V and 5 bases for J; bases not matched to a gene: 11. CDR3 amino acids: CASSAQGAGGYGYTF. CDR3 DNA: TGTGCCAGCAGCGCCCAGGGGGCCGGGGGGTATGGCTACACCTTC.

The V and J genes are TRBV6-5 and TRBJ2-1; tentative D call: TRBD2 (5 bases). Trimming removed 7 bases at V and 0 bases at J, with 10 bases between. The germline V gene has CDR1 MNHEY and CDR2 SVGAGI. The CDR3 totals 14 residues. The CDR3 coding sequence is TGTGCCAGCAAGGACTCTTTCTCCTACAATGAGCAGTTCTTC. Encoded protein: CASKDSFSYNEQFF.

The chain carries TRBV28 and TRBJ2-2; D gene unclear. Trimming pared 8 bases from V and 0 bases from J, leaving 7 bases between. Germline CDR1 is MDHEN and CDR2 is SYDVKM. The CDR3 has 13 amino acids. The CDR3 sequence is CASLLANTGELFF. The CDR3, as DNA: TGTGCCAGCCTCCTCGCGAACACCGGGGAGCTGTTTTTT.

The chain carries TRBV2 and TRBJ1-6, with D maybe TRBD1 (5 bases). The CDR3 extends over 14 amino acids. In germline, CDR1 is SNHLY, CDR2 FYNNEI. V lost 6 bases to trimming and J lost 10 bases, with 16 bases between them. CDR3 sequence (DNA): TGTGCCAGCAGGGGGGACCTTCCGCGATCACCCCTCCACTTT. Its translation is CASRGDLPRSPLHF. Full variable domain (rest looked up from reference TRBV2 and TRBJ1-6): EPEVTQTPSHQVTQMGQEVILRCVPISNHLYFYWYRQILGQKVEFLVSFYNNEISEKSEIFDDQFSVERPDGSNFTLKIRSTKLEDSAMYFCASRGDLPRSPLHFGNGTRLTVT.

This chain uses TRBV18 with TRBJ1-5, with no clear D. The CDR3 runs 9 residues. Trimming stripped 8 bases from V and 10 bases from J, with 6 bases between. Germline loops: CDR1 KGHSH, CDR2 LQKENI. For the CDR3, the DNA is TGTGCCAGCCCCCCACCCCAGCATTTT. This codes for CASPPPQHF. The complete variable domain, with remaining parts taken from reference TRBV18 and TRBJ1-5, reads NAGVMQNPRHLVRRRGQEARLRCSPMKGHSHVYWYRQLPEEGLKFMVYLQKENIIDESGMPKERFSAEFPKEGPSILRIQQVVRGDSAAYFCASPPPQHFGDGTRLSIL.

V is TRBV5-4 and J is TRBJ1-2; D not certain. The germline V gene has CDR1 SGHNT and CDR2 YYREEE (reference sequence). This CDR3 has 17 residues. Trimming stripped 4 bases from V and 4 bases from J, with 23 bases between. CDR3 amino acids: CASSPQGRTIDGYGYTF. For the CDR3, the DNA is TGTGCCAGCAGCCCCCAAGGGCGGACGATAGACGGCTATGGCTACACCTTC.

V and J are TRBV5-1 and TRBJ1-2; D gene ambiguous. Germline V CDR1 and CDR2: SGHRS, YFSETQ. The CDR3 totals 14 residues. Between the trimmed V and J ends, which lost 1 base and 1 base, there was a span of 8 bases. This CDR3 is CASSLSGSNYGYTF. Written as DNA, the CDR3 is TGCGCCAGCAGCTTGTCTGGTAGTAACTATGGCTACACCTTC.

The chain is built from TRBV4-1 and TRBJ2-2, with no clear D. The germline gives CDR1 MGHRA, CDR2 YSYEKL. This CDR3 has 16 residues. V was clipped by 0 bases and J by 0 bases, with 8 bases between them. CDR3 region: CASSQDQAANTGELFF. Here the CDR3 DNA reads TGCGCCAGCAGCCAAGATCAGGCAGCGAACACCGGGGAGCTGTTTTTT.